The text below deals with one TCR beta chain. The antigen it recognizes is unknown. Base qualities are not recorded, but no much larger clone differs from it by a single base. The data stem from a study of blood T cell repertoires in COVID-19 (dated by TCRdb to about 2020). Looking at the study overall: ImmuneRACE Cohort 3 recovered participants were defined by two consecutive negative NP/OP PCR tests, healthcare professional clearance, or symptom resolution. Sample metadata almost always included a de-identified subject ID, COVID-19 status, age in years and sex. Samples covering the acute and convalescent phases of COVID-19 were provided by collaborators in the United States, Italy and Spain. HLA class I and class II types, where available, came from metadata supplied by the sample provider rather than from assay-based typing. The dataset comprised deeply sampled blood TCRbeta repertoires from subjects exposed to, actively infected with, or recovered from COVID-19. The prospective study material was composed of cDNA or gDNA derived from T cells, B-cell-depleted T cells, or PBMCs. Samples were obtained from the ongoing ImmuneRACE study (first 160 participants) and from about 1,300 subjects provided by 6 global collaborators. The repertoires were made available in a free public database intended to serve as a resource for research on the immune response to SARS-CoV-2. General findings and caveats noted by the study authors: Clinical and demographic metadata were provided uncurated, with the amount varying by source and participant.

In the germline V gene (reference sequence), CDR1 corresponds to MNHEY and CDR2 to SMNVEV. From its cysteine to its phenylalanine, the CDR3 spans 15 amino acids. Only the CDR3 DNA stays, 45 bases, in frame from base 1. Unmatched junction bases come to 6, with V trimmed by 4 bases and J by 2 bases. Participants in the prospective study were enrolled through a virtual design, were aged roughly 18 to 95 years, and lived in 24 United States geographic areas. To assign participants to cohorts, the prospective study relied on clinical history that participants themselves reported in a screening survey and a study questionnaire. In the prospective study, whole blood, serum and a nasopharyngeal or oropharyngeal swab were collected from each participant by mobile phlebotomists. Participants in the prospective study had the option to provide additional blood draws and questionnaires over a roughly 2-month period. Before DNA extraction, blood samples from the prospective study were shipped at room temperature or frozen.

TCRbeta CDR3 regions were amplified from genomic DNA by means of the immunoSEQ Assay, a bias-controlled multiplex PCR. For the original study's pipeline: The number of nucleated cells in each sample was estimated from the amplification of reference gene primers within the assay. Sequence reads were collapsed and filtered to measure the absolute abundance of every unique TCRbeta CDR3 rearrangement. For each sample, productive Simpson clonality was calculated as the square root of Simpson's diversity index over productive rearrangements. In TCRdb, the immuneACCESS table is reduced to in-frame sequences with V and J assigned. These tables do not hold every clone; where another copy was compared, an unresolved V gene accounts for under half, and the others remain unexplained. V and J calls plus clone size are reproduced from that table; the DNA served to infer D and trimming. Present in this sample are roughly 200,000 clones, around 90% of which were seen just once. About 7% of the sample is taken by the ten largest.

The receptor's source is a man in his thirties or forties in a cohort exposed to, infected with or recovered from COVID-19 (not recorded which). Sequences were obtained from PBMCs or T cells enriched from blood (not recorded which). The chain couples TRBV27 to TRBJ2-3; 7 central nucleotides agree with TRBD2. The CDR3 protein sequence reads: CASSSDRDYTDTQYF. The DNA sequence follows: TGTGCCAGCAGTTCCGATCGGGACTACACAGATACGCAGTATTTT.